Presented here are 28 T cell receptor beta chains from one specimen sequenced in a study. Assay: immunoSEQ multiplex PCR; the TCRdb copy retains only in-frame clones and omits some. Among tens of thousands of clones listed, 80% to 95% were seen once. Sequenced sample: PBMCs. Receptors originate from a middle-aged man with rheumatoid arthritis.

The sample holds one count of this clone. V usage is TRBV19 and J usage is TRBJ2-5; D possibly corresponds to TRBD2 (5 bases). CDR1 and CDR2 (germline): LNHDA, SQIVND (reference sequence). V was pared by 6 bases and J by 0 bases, with 8 bases between. The CDR3 length is 13 residues. The CDR3 coding sequence is TGTGCCAGTAGAGCGGCCAACCAAGAGACCCAGTACTTC. Its protein product is CASRAANQETQYF.

V is TRBV27 and J is TRBJ2-3; 13 positions agree with TRBD2. Germline CDR1 reads MNHEY; CDR2 reads SMNVEV (reference sequence). J gave up 3 bases and V 4 bases, and 4 bases lay outside the gene matches. This CDR3 has 16 residues. The CDR3 loop is CASSSPGLAGTDTQYF. CDR3 nucleotide sequence: TGTGCCAGCAGTTCCCCGGGACTAGCGGGAACAGATACGCAGTATTTT.

The chain has TRBV9 and TRBJ1-6, with D unresolved. Germline CDR1 reads SGDLS; CDR2 reads YYNGEE. Trimming cost V 4 bases and J 2 bases, with 7 bases left between them. This CDR3 region has 14 residues. CDR3 sequence reads: CASSPPAYNSPLHF. Here the CDR3 DNA reads TGTGCCAGCAGCCCCCCCGCCTATAATTCACCCCTCCACTTT.

The V gene is TRBV24-1, the J gene TRBJ1-1, with D hard to call. The CDR3 has 12 amino acids. Trimming pared 6 bases from V and 3 bases from J, leaving 7 bases between. CDR1 and CDR2 (germline): KGHDR, SFDVKD. CDR3 residues: CATSSSDTEAFF. The CDR3 DNA reads TGTGCCACCAGTAGTAGTGACACTGAAGCTTTCTTT.

As DNA, the CDR3 is TGTGCCAGCAGTTTGGGTGTGGGAGGTAACTATGGCTACACCTTC. Protein sequence: CASSLGVGGNYGYTF. The gene calls are TRBV27 and TRBJ1-2; no firm D call. Germline assignment: CDR1 MNHEY and CDR2 SMNVEV (reference sequence). Trimming pared 3 bases from V and 1 base from J, leaving 12 bases between. The CDR3 covers 15 residues.

The chain couples TRBV5-4 to TRBJ2-7, with 8 bases lining up with TRBD2. From germline, CDR1 is SGHNT and CDR2 YYREEE (reference sequence). The CDR3 length is 14 residues. With V trimmed by 3 bases and J by 4 bases, 6 bases remained unmatched. The CDR3 sequence is CASSSGGGLYEQYF. The CDR3 DNA reads TGTGCCAGCAGCTCCGGGGGGGGCCTGTACGAGCAGTACTTC.

The chain joins TRBV12-3 or TRBV12-4 to TRBJ1-3; TRBD1 might be the D (5 bases). This CDR3 spans 11 amino acids. V was clipped by 3 bases and J by 15 bases, with 12 bases between them. CDR3 in amino acids: CASSFGADPYF. CDR3 nucleotides: TGTGCCAGCAGTTTCGGGGCAGACCCATATTTT.

This chain connects TRBV7-9 to TRBJ1-2; D may be TRBD1 (5 bases). Germline V gene lookup returns CDR1 SEHNR and CDR2 FQNEAQ (reference sequence). Deletions cut 5 bases from V and 7 bases from J, with 17 bases between. This CDR3 region has 14 residues. CDR3 nucleotide sequence: TGTGCCAGCAGCCCCAACCCACAGGTCCGTGGCTACACCTTC. The encoded protein is CASSPNPQVRGYTF.

The chain uses TRBV7-9 and TRBJ2-3; D gene uncertain. The CDR3 is made up of 13 amino acids. V was cut by 5 bases and J by 6 bases, with 12 bases left in between. CDR1 and CDR2 from the germline V gene are SEHNR and FQNEAQ (reference sequence). CDR3 in amino acids: CASSPAYSDTQYF. The CDR3 bases are TGTGCCAGCAGCCCTGCTTACTCCGATACGCAGTATTTT.

This chain links TRBV6-5 with TRBJ2-1; the match to TRBD2 covers 15 bases. This CDR3 has 16 residues. Germline V CDR1 and CDR2: MNHEY, SVGAGI. Trimming took 4 bases from V and 12 from J; bases not matched to a gene: 10. The CDR3 sequence: CASSWTSGGARIGQFF. The CDR3 DNA reads TGTGCCAGCAGTTGGACTAGCGGGGGGGCCAGAATCGGGCAGTTCTTC.

The genes are TRBV5-1 and TRBJ2-1; TRBD2 might be the D (6 bases). CDR3 length equals 16 residues. With 3 bases removed from V and 2 bases from J, the gap between germline ends came to 15 bases. Germline values: CDR1 SGHRS, CDR2 YFSETQ. The chain's CDR3 is CASSWGGASAYNEQFF. The CDR3 nucleotides read TGCGCCAGCAGCTGGGGCGGGGCTAGCGCCTACAATGAGCAGTTCTTC. The variable domain in full, completed from reference TRBV5-1 and TRBJ2-1, reads KAGVTQTPRYLIKTRGQQVTLSCSPISGHRSVSWYQQTPGQGLQFLFEYFSETQRNKGNFPGRFSGRQFSNSRSEMNVSTLELGDSALYLCASSWGGASAYNEQFFGPGTRLTVL.

The chain combines TRBV30 with TRBJ1-2; 7 nucleotides match TRBD1. The germline V gene has CDR1 GTSNPN and CDR2 SVGIG (reference sequence). The CDR3 loop spans 16 amino acids. V shed 6 bases, J shed 5 bases, and the junction held 18 bases outside the gene matches. The CDR3 reads CACYGTVGTSSYGYTF. The CDR3, as DNA: TGTGCCTGCTACGGGACAGTTGGAACCTCCTCGTATGGCTACACCTTC. Complete variable domain (other parts from reference TRBV30 and TRBJ1-2): SQTIHQWPATLVQPVGSPLSLECTVEGTSNPNLYWYRQAAGRGLQLLFYSVGIGQISSEVPQNLSASRPQDRQFILSSKKLLLSDSGFYLCACYGTVGTSSYGYTFGSGTRLTVV.

The J gene is TRBJ1-1, the V gene TRBV12-3 or TRBV12-4; D may be TRBD1 (6 bases). V lost 5 bases to trimming and J lost 2 bases, with 9 bases between them. The CDR3 has 13 amino acids. The CDR3 sequence: CASSLQGNTEAFF. The CDR3 DNA follows: TGTGCCAGCAGTCTACAGGGAAACACTGAAGCTTTCTTT.

The chain carries TRBV11-1 and TRBJ2-7; no reliable D call. Germline CDR1 reads SGHAT; CDR2 reads FQDESV (reference sequence). CDR3 size: 15 residues. Trimming took 5 bases from V and 6 from J, leaving 20 bases between them. CDR3 sequence (DNA): TGTGCCAGCAGCCCCACGACTTACCCGATCTTCGAGCAGTACTTC. Protein sequence: CASSPTTYPIFEQYF.

The chain joins TRBV6-5 to TRBJ2-7, with D perhaps given as TRBD1 or TRBD2 (5 bases each). The CDR3 covers 14 residues. Germline V CDR1 and CDR2: MNHEY, SVGAGI. The V end was cut by 6 bases, the J end by 0 bases, with 12 bases between. CDR3 sequence reads: CASSDWDPSYEQYF. In nucleotides, the CDR3 is TGTGCCAGCAGCGATTGGGACCCCTCCTACGAGCAGTACTTC.

This chain links TRBV15 with TRBJ2-2; D is possibly TRBD1 or TRBD2 (5 bases each). Germline V gives CDR1 LNHNV, CDR2 YYDKDF (reference sequence). The CDR3 totals 14 residues. Trimming stripped 1 base from V and 2 bases from J, with 5 bases between. CDR3 protein: CATSRGDNTGELFF. The CDR3 nucleotides are TGTGCCACCAGCAGAGGGGACAACACCGGGGAGCTGTTTTTT.

This chain links TRBV28 with TRBJ2-7; D is undetermined. The V and J ends lost 5 bases and 1 base respectively, with 9 bases between them. From germline, CDR1 is MDHEN and CDR2 SYDVKM. The CDR3 is 13 residues long. In DNA form, the CDR3 reads TGTGCCAGCAGTGGGCAGTATTCCTACGAGCAGTACTTC. It codes for CASSGQYSYEQYF.

This clone was counted a single time. CDR3 sequence (DNA): TGTGCCAGCAGTAAGGGCCTCCCGAGACACACTGAAGCTTTCTTT. The encoded protein is CASSKGLPRHTEAFF. The gene calls are TRBV6-2 or TRBV6-3 and TRBJ1-1; D is unclear. Germline V gives CDR1 MNHEY, CDR2 SVGEGT. The length of the CDR3 is 15 residues. V lost 5 bases and J lost 3, with 16 bases in between.

The rearrangement joins TRBV24-1 to TRBJ2-1, with 9 bases aligning to TRBD2. Germline V gives CDR1 KGHDR, CDR2 SFDVKD. J gave up 4 bases and V 4 bases, and 7 bases lay outside the gene matches. This CDR3 is 16 amino acids long. In DNA, the CDR3 is TGTGCCACCAGTGACCCGGGACTAGCCACGTACAATGAGCAGTTCTTC. Translation gives CATSDPGLATYNEQFF.

The chain combines TRBV15 with TRBJ2-3; the D is unclear. Germline V gene lookup returns CDR1 LNHNV and CDR2 YYDKDF (reference sequence). The germline V and J ends were trimmed by 0 bases and 4 bases, with 11 bases remaining between them. The CDR3 extends over 15 amino acids. The CDR3 DNA reads TGTGCCACCAGCAGAGATCGTAGGGCGGCAGATACGCAGTATTTT. This sequence encodes CATSRDRRAADTQYF.

The chain carries TRBV4-3 and TRBJ1-1; D unresolved. The CDR3 is 14 residues long. V was trimmed by 4 bases and J by 1 base, leaving 10 bases between them. Germline V CDR1 and CDR2: LGHNA, YSLEER. CDR3 region: CASSPEGQNTEAFF. DNA of the CDR3: TGCGCCAGCAGCCCCGAGGGCCAGAACACTGAAGCTTTCTTT.

This chain connects TRBV7-3 to TRBJ2-1; 9 bases align to TRBD1. The CDR3 is 13 amino acids. CDR1 is SGHTA and CDR2 is FQGTGA in the germline V gene. The junction had 3 bases not matched to a gene; V was cut back by 2 bases and J by 10 bases. DNA of the CDR3: TGTGCCAGCAGCTTATCCGGGACAGGGGAGCAGTTCTTC. This encodes CASSLSGTGEQFF.

V and J are TRBV6-5 and TRBJ1-1; D ambiguous. There are 12 residues in the CDR3. The V and J ends lost 8 bases and 0 bases respectively, with 7 bases between them. From germline, CDR1 is MNHEY and CDR2 SVGAGI. The CDR3, as DNA: TGTGCCAGCGTTGCAATGAACACTGAAGCTTTCTTT. Its translation: CASVAMNTEAFF.

The genes are TRBV15 and TRBJ2-4; D is undetermined. Germline loops: CDR1 LNHNV, CDR2 YYDKDF (reference sequence). V was pared by 6 bases and J by 0 bases, with 6 bases between. This CDR3 spans 13 amino acids. Here the CDR3 reads CATRETAKNIQYF. In DNA form, the CDR3 reads TGTGCCACCAGGGAAACAGCCAAAAACATTCAGTACTTC.

The rearrangement uses TRBV7-9 and TRBJ2-1, with 12 bases matching TRBD2. The CDR3 is made up of 15 amino acids. Germline values: CDR1 SEHNR, CDR2 FQNEAQ (reference sequence). Losses at the gene ends were 3 bases for V and 8 bases for J; bases not matched to a gene: 5. The chain's CDR3 is CASSFLAGGLDEQFF. In DNA, the CDR3 is TGTGCCAGCAGCTTTCTAGCGGGGGGGCTGGATGAGCAGTTCTTC.

The sample holds a few counts of this clone. The rearrangement uses TRBV28 and TRBJ1-5; D is unresolved. CDR3 length: 13 amino acids. Trimming left V 2 bases short and J 4 bases short, with 6 bases between. Germline-derived CDR1 and CDR2 are MDHEN and SYDVKM. The chain's CDR3 is CASSLIANQPQHF. The CDR3 coding sequence is TGTGCCAGCAGTTTAATTGCTAATCAGCCCCAGCATTTT.

Here the CDR3 reads CASSQGGAEYEQYF. The CDR3 region has the DNA TGCGCCAGCAGCCAAGGGGGGGCGGAGTACGAGCAGTACTTC. The gene calls are TRBV4-1 and TRBJ2-7, with D perhaps matching TRBD1 or TRBD2 (6 bases each). Germline values: CDR1 MGHRA, CDR2 YSYEKL. Trimming took 1 base from V and 4 from J, leaving 11 bases between them. There are 14 residues in the CDR3.

The chain couples TRBV2 to TRBJ2-7; D is unresolved. The CDR3 is made up of 13 amino acids. Germline loops: CDR1 SNHLY, CDR2 FYNNEI. V was cut by 2 bases and J by 2 bases, with 7 bases left in between. CDR3 nucleotides: TGTGCCAGCAGTGAATCAGCACCCTACGAGCAGTACTTC. Amino acid sequence: CASSESAPYEQYF.